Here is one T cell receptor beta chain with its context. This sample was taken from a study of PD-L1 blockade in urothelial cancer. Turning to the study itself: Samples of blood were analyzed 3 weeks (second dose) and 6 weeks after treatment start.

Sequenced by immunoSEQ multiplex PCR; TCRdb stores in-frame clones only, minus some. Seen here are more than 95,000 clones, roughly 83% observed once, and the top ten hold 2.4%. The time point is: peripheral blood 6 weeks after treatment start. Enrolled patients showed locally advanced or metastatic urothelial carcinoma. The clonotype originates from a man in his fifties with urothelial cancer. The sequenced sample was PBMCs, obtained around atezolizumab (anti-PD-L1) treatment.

The DNA of the CDR3 is TGTGCCAGCCGTGGGGCGATTGGGGCCAACGTCCTGACTTTC. Its protein product is CASRGAIGANVLTF. The J gene is TRBJ2-6, the V gene TRBV28, with D perhaps matching TRBD1 (5 bases). Deletions cut 8 bases from V and 3 bases from J, with 11 bases between. Germline V gives CDR1 MDHEN, CDR2 SYDVKM. The CDR3 runs 14 residues.